This T cell receptor (beta chain) was obtained from a study of cytomegalovirus exposure and HLA in healthy donors. As for this clone: It is unclear where the CDR3 begins or ends on the DNA, so no DNA is shown, and the CDR3 is as TCRdb lists it.

Including both end residues, the CDR3 is 15 amino acids long. CDR1 is LNHDA, CDR2 SQIVND, per germline (reference sequence). This PCR relied on a set of 60 Vbeta primers and 13 Jbeta primers. The method was immunoSEQ multiplex PCR; TCRdb's version includes in-frame clones alone and lacks a portion of them. The sample shows around 150,000 clones, roughly 79% of them seen only once. V usage is TRBV19 and J usage is TRBJ2-5; the table's D call of TRBD2 was not tested on the DNA. Sample: PBMCs. This receptor was taken from a male donor in good health and CMV-seronegative. The CDR3 reads CASSSLHFASETQYF.